What follows are 15 T cell receptor beta chains derived from one specimen sequenced in a study of T cells in Graves' hyperthyroidism and ophthalmopathy (dated by TCRdb to between 2018 and 2021). Library method: multiplex PCR. TCRdb names Illumina HiSeq 2000 as the instrument used. Amplification of TCR beta CDR3 regions was carried out from RNA transcripts. The TCR CDR3 was subjected to a first round of RT-PCR using the HTBI primer set and the Qiagen OneStep RT-PCR kit. The public reads were reanalyzed by TCRdb: fastp trimming at Q25, MiXCR alignment, in-frame beta chains only. Duplicate CDR3 protein sequences are folded into a single record with the most common DNA and genes. The sample yields about 270,000 distinct CDR3 sequences; about 20% were counted once. In total, the top ten clones hold 50% to 75% of the sample. Sequencing was done on a sample of blood. The receptors were sampled from a man in his thirties or forties with Graves' ophthalmopathy.

In its sample, this clonotype was seen a few times. The V gene is TRBV28, the J gene TRBJ2-1; unclear D gene. Germline CDR1 reads MDHEN; CDR2 reads SYDVKM. The CDR3 extends over 12 amino acids. Trimming stripped 2 bases from V and 10 bases from J, with 9 bases between. The CDR3 region has the DNA TGTGCCAGCAGTTTAAGCGCCGAAGAGCAGTTCTTC. Encoded protein: CASSLSAEEQFF. Drawing the rest from reference TRBV28 and TRBJ2-1, the complete variable domain is DVKVTQSSRYLVKRTGEKVFLECVQDMDHENMFWYRQDPGLGLRLIYFSYDVKMKEKGDIPEGYSVSREKKERFSLILESASTNQTSMYLCASSLSAEEQFFGPGTRLTVL.

In this sample, this clonotype turned up a few times. The chain combines TRBV7-6 with TRBJ1-5, with D unresolved. V dropped 0 bases and J dropped 6 bases, with 6 bases sitting between them. The CDR3 totals 13 residues. Germline values: CDR1 SGHVS, CDR2 FNYEAQ. This chain's CDR3 is CASSLAMGQPQHF. The CDR3 DNA follows: TGTGCCAGCAGCTTAGCGATGGGTCAGCCCCAGCATTTT.

The chain links TRBV29-1 to TRBJ2-3; D is undetermined. CDR3 length: 14 amino acids. V was trimmed by 0 bases and J by 0 bases, leaving 7 bases between them. Germline lookup yields CDR1 SQVTM and CDR2 ANQGSEA. The CDR3 loop reads CSVEDPASTDTQYF. CDR3 coding DNA: TGCAGCGTTGAAGATCCCGCAAGCACAGATACGCAGTATTTT.

The chain is built from TRBV7-3 and TRBJ2-5; TRBD1 matches at 9 bases. This CDR3 comprises 15 residues. Germline CDR1 and CDR2: SGHTA and FQGTGA. V lost 5 bases and J lost 5; bases outside the gene matches: 9. The CDR3 DNA follows: TGTGCCAGCAGCCCTACAGGGGGCGTTGGGGAGACCCAGTACTTC. Translated: CASSPTGGVGETQYF.

This clonotype has just a few counts. The chain couples TRBV5-1 to TRBJ2-5; TRBD2 might be the D (5 bases). Per germline, CDR1 SGHRS and CDR2 YFSETQ. This CDR3 spans 13 amino acids. V lost 5 bases to trimming and J lost 5 bases, with 13 bases between them. The CDR3 spells CASSRGHGETQYF. The DNA of the CDR3 is TGCGCCAGCAGTCGGGGTCACGGCGAGACCCAGTACTTC.

In the case of this clonotype: A much larger clone differs from this one at a single base, so this may be a read error. This chain links TRBV3-1 with TRBJ2-1; a weak D match, TRBD2 (6 bases). Trimming left V 5 bases short and J 3 bases short, with 11 bases between. The CDR3 sequence is 14 residues long. The germline gives CDR1 LGHDT, CDR2 YNNKEL (reference sequence). CDR3 nucleotide sequence: TGTGCCAGCAGCACACGACTAGTCTACAATGAGCAGTTCTTC. It encodes CASSTRLVYNEQFF.

The chain combines TRBV2 with TRBJ2-1; 8 nucleotides line up with TRBD2. Germline CDR1 reads SNHLY; CDR2 reads FYNNEI. The V and J ends lost 6 bases and 9 bases, in that order; junction bases with no gene match: 16. This CDR3 is built from 16 residues. The CDR3 loop is CASRTLKGLGSGEQFF. The CDR3 nucleotides are TGTGCCAGCAGGACCCTCAAGGGACTAGGGTCGGGTGAGCAGTTCTTC. Drawing the rest from reference TRBV2 and TRBJ2-1, the complete variable domain is EPEVTQTPSHQVTQMGQEVILRCVPISNHLYFYWYRQILGQKVEFLVSFYNNEISEKSEIFDDQFSVERPDGSNFTLKIRSTKLEDSAMYFCASRTLKGLGSGEQFFGPGTRLTVL.

This clonotype came up many times. This chain joins TRBV28 and TRBJ1-5, with unresolved D. Trimming took off 5 bases at V and 9 bases at J, with 8 bases between the two ends. The CDR3 spans 11 residues. The germline CDR1 and CDR2 sequences are MDHEN and SYDVKM. In nucleotides, the CDR3 is TGTGCCAGCAGTGATATGGGGCCCCAGCATTTT. Protein sequence: CASSDMGPQHF.

This clonotype has only one observation. The chain joins TRBV19 to TRBJ1-1; D call uncertain. The V end was cut by 3 bases, the J end by 0 bases, with 11 bases between. The CDR3 is made up of 15 amino acids. From germline, CDR1 is LNHDA and CDR2 SQIVND (reference sequence). The CDR3, as DNA: TGTGCCAGTAGTATTACCGCCGGGGTGAACACTGAAGCTTTCTTT. This sequence encodes CASSITAGVNTEAFF.

The chain joins TRBV3-1 to TRBJ2-7, with D tentatively TRBD2 (6 bases). Trimming pared 6 bases from V and 3 bases from J, leaving 12 bases between. This CDR3 is built from 13 residues. Germline CDR1 reads LGHDT; CDR2 reads YNNKEL (reference sequence). CDR3 protein: CASSAGRGYEQYF. The CDR3 DNA is TGTGCCAGCAGTGCGGGACGGGGCTACGAGCAGTACTTC.

The rearrangement joins TRBV5-8 to TRBJ1-1; no reliable D call. From germline, CDR1 is SGHTS and CDR2 YDEGEE. Trimming took 5 bases from V and 0 from J, leaving 11 bases between them. CDR3 length: 14 residues. The chain's CDR3 is CASRLRQMNTEAFF. The DNA of the CDR3 is TGTGCCAGCAGACTAAGGCAGATGAACACTGAAGCTTTCTTT.

This clonotype turned up a few times. The chain carries TRBV15 and TRBJ1-5, with 10 bases aligning to TRBD1. Trimming removed 0 bases from V and 2 bases from J; junction bases left unmatched: 7. CDR1 LNHNV and CDR2 YYDKDF come from the germline V gene (reference sequence). This CDR3 region has 18 residues. CDR3 protein: CATSRDSGTGVGNQPQHF. The DNA for the CDR3 is TGTGCCACCAGCAGAGATTCCGGGACAGGGGTGGGCAATCAGCCCCAGCATTTT.

In its sample, this clonotype was seen many times. The V gene is TRBV24-1, the J gene TRBJ2-1; 9 bases map to TRBD2. CDR1 is KGHDR, CDR2 SFDVKD, per germline. This CDR3 is built from 16 residues. Germline trimming cut 3 bases from V and 3 bases from J; bases unmatched to any gene: 5. CDR3 amino acids: CATSDGTSLGYNEQFF. The CDR3 DNA sequence: TGTGCCACCAGTGATGGGACTAGCTTAGGCTACAATGAGCAGTTCTTC.

The rearrangement links TRBV11-1 to TRBJ2-1, with D unclear. The germline V and J ends were trimmed by 0 bases and 5 bases, with 5 bases remaining between them. From germline, CDR1 is SGHAT and CDR2 FQDESV (reference sequence). This CDR3 is 13 amino acids long. The chain's CDR3 is CASSLARHNEQFF. The CDR3 coding sequence is TGTGCCAGCAGCTTAGCTAGGCACAATGAGCAGTTCTTC. The full variable domain, with the rest looked up from reference TRBV11-1 and TRBJ2-1, is EAEVAQSPRYKITEKSQAVAFWCDPISGHATLYWYRQILGQGPELLVQFQDESVVDDSQLPKDRFSAERLKGVDSTLKIQPAELGDSAMYLCASSLARHNEQFFGPGTRLTVL.

In this sample, this clonotype turned up a few times. This chain links TRBV30 with TRBJ1-4; unclear D gene. In germline, CDR1 is GTSNPN, CDR2 SVGIG (reference sequence). This CDR3 is 13 amino acids long. V was cut by 3 bases and J by 8 bases, with 13 bases left in between. The CDR3 loop is CAWRGSAREKLFF. The CDR3 DNA follows: TGTGCCTGGAGGGGCAGCGCCCGGGAAAAACTGTTTTTT.